This TCR beta chain stems from a study of glioma-infiltrating T cells after dendritic cell vaccination. Study-wide results and caveats: Estimated pretreatment TIL content predicted outcome after dendritic cell vaccination. The cohort had few patients with full blood and tumor sets.

A word on this clone: What it binds is unknown.

This table comes from immunoSEQ multiplex PCR, and its TCRdb copy is limited to in-frame clones, with some not included. The sample includes about 82,000 clones, roughly 90% of them seen just once. The receptor comes from a human donor with glioblastoma. Sequenced here: blood, sampled before dendritic cell vaccination.

This CDR3 reads CASKGQGGTDTQYF. The CDR3 nucleotides are TGTGCCAGCAAGGGGCAGGGGGGCACAGATACGCAGTATTTT. The chain joins TRBV2 to TRBJ2-3; TRBD1 matches at 7 bases. There are 14 residues in the CDR3. The V segment lost 7 bases and the J segment 1 base; nucleotides outside the gene matches: 5. The germline V gene encodes CDR1 SNHLY and CDR2 FYNNEI. Full variable domain (missing parts from reference TRBV2 and TRBJ2-3): EPEVTQTPSHQVTQMGQEVILRCVPISNHLYFYWYRQILGQKVEFLVSFYNNEISEKSEIFDDQFSVERPDGSNFTLKIRSTKLEDSAMYFCASKGQGGTDTQYFGPGTRLTVL.